Below are 25 T cell receptor beta chains sequenced from a single sample in a study of blood T cell repertoires in COVID-19. The data were produced by immunoSEQ multiplex PCR, yet TCRdb's version contains in-frame clones alone and is incomplete. The sample lists some 150,000 clones; 70% to 90% were seen once. Sequencing was carried out using peripheral blood. The receptors shown here come from a woman aged 60-70 years with acute or convalescent COVID-19.

The V call is TRBV4-1, the J call TRBJ2-7; no definite D call. V was shortened by 6 bases and J by 5 bases, with 17 bases between the two germline ends. The germline gives CDR1 MGHRA, CDR2 YSYEKL. There are 14 residues in the CDR3. The CDR3 loop is CASRKAGLGDEQYF. In nucleotides, the CDR3 is TGCGCCAGCAGGAAGGCCGGGTTAGGCGACGAGCAGTACTTC.

The V gene is TRBV5-6, the J gene TRBJ2-4; TRBD1 matches at 8 bases. V was clipped by 4 bases and J by 0 bases; unmatched bases: 9. The CDR3 extends over 17 amino acids. Germline lookup yields CDR1 SGHDT and CDR2 YYEEEE. The CDR3 DNA sequence: TGTGCCAGCAGCCCGAAAGGACAGGGCCTAGCCAAAAACATTCAGTACTTC. Translation gives CASSPKGQGLAKNIQYF.

This chain connects TRBV19 to TRBJ1-1; TRBD1 aligns across 7 bases. Trimming took 10 bases from V and 5 from J; bases not matched to a gene: 19. The CDR3 spans 16 residues. Per the germline V gene, CDR1 is LNHDA and CDR2 is SQIVND (reference sequence). The CDR3 loop reads CATTLTSRGRWTEAFF. CDR3 DNA: TGTGCCACCACCCTAACCTCAAGGGGGCGATGGACTGAAGCTTTCTTT. Drawing the rest from reference TRBV19 and TRBJ1-1, the complete variable domain is DGGITQSPKYLFRKEGQNVTLSCEQNLNHDAMYWYRQDPGQGLRLIYYSQIVNDFQKGDIAEGYSVSREKKESFPLTVTSAQKNPTAFYLCATTLTSRGRWTEAFFGQGTRLTVV.

This clone has just a few counts. This chain connects TRBV6-5 to TRBJ2-5, with 8 positions matching TRBD1. Germline assignment: CDR1 MNHEY and CDR2 SVGAGI. Trimming removed 2 bases from V and 4 bases from J; junction bases left unmatched: 6. The CDR3 has 15 amino acids. The CDR3 region has the DNA TGTGCCAGCAGTTACACACAGGGGGTTGGAGAGACCCAGTACTTC. It translates to CASSYTQGVGETQYF.

The chain has TRBV19 and TRBJ2-1, with a possible D match to TRBD1 (6 bases). Germline lookup yields CDR1 LNHDA and CDR2 SQIVND (reference sequence). CDR3 length: 16 residues. Trimming cost V 5 bases and J 3 bases, with 17 bases left between them. CDR3 DNA: TGTGCCAGTAGTCCAGGACAGACGAGGGTCTACAATGAGCAGTTCTTC. Protein product: CASSPGQTRVYNEQFF.

The chain recombines TRBV28 with TRBJ2-5; 9 bases align to TRBD2. The germline CDR1 and CDR2 sequences are MDHEN and SYDVKM. V lost 2 bases, J lost 4 bases, and 5 bases stayed unmatched. The CDR3 sequence is 15 residues long. The DNA of the CDR3 is TGTGCCAGCAGTTTAGTGGGTAGCGGGAGAGAGACCCAGTACTTC. It encodes CASSLVGSGRETQYF.

The genes are TRBV27 and TRBJ1-5; D is unresolved. Trimming pared 0 bases from V and 2 bases from J, leaving 8 bases between. The germline gives CDR1 MNHEY, CDR2 SMNVEV (reference sequence). CDR3 length: 15 residues. The CDR3 nucleotides are TGTGCCAGCAGTTTATCCTTACTTGGCAATCAGCCCCAGCATTTT. Protein product: CASSLSLLGNQPQHF.

The chain has TRBV11-3 and TRBJ2-3, with D possibly TRBD2 on 6 matching bases. The CDR3 is 16 amino acids. Germline V lookup: CDR1 SGHNT, CDR2 YENEEA. The V and J ends lost 2 bases and 5 bases respectively, with 17 bases between them. CDR3 DNA sequence: TGTGCCAGCAGCTTAAGGACTATCTTTCAGGGAGATACGCAGTATTTT. This codes for CASSLRTIFQGDTQYF.

The chain employs TRBV18 and TRBJ1-2; no reliable D call. Germline V gene lookup returns CDR1 KGHSH and CDR2 LQKENI. The CDR3 spans 14 residues. The V gene lost 4 bases and the J gene lost 6 bases, with 15 bases spanning the gap. As DNA, the CDR3 is TGTGCCAGCTCACGAACCGGGGTAGGGAATGGCTACACCTTC. Protein: CASSRTGVGNGYTF. The full variable domain, with the rest looked up from reference TRBV18 and TRBJ1-2, is NAGVMQNPRHLVRRRGQEARLRCSPMKGHSHVYWYRQLPEEGLKFMVYLQKENIIDESGMPKERFSAEFPKEGPSILRIQQVVRGDSAAYFCASSRTGVGNGYTFGSGTRLTVV.

V is TRBV28 and J is TRBJ2-3, with D possibly being TRBD1 (5 bases). The germline V gene has CDR1 MDHEN and CDR2 SYDVKM. The CDR3 runs 15 residues. V gave up 7 bases and J gave up 3 bases, with 17 bases separating them. CDR3 DNA: TGTGCCAGCATCCTAACCCTGGGGCCAACAGATACGCAGTATTTT. Translating gives CASILTLGPTDTQYF.

The rearrangement uses TRBV5-5 and TRBJ2-4; TRBD1 matches 8 bases. This CDR3 has 14 amino acids. Germline loops: CDR1 SGHKS, CDR2 YYEKEE (reference sequence). V gave up 1 base and J gave up 8 bases; unmatched junction bases: 5. In nucleotides, the CDR3 is TGTGCCAGCAGCTTGCAGGGGGCGAGGGACATTCAGTACTTC. Protein product: CASSLQGARDIQYF.

This clone was counted a few times. The chain uses TRBV14 and TRBJ1-1, with 10 bases matching TRBD1. Germline V CDR1 and CDR2: SGHDN, FVKESK. The CDR3 is 16 amino acids. V shed 4 bases and J 3 bases; nucleotides not matched to a gene: 8. CDR3: CASSPYSGQGYTEAFF. Written as DNA, the CDR3 is TGTGCCAGCAGCCCCTATTCGGGACAGGGGTACACTGAAGCTTTCTTT.

This clone was counted once. This rearrangement joins TRBV9 to TRBJ1-2; TRBD1 matches 7 bases. The CDR3 length is 16 residues. V trimming: 3 bases; J trimming: 8 bases; junction bases outside the gene matches: 16. The germline CDR1 and CDR2 sequences are SGDLS and YYNGEE. The CDR3 spells CASSEGVGRQGKGYTF. The DNA for the CDR3 is TGTGCCAGCAGCGAGGGTGTGGGGCGACAGGGTAAGGGCTACACCTTC.

The chain couples TRBV19 to TRBJ2-1, with 8 bases that match TRBD1. Per germline, CDR1 LNHDA and CDR2 SQIVND (reference sequence). V trimming: 4 bases; J trimming: 2 bases; junction bases outside the gene matches: 4. The CDR3 runs 15 residues. CDR3 residues: CASSTGTGAYNEQFF. The CDR3 region has the DNA TGTGCCAGTAGTACCGGGACAGGAGCCTACAATGAGCAGTTCTTC.

This chain uses TRBV28 with TRBJ1-1; TRBD1 might be the D (6 bases). CDR1 and CDR2 from the germline V gene are MDHEN and SYDVKM. V shed 6 bases and J shed 10 bases, with 18 bases lying between them. CDR3 length: 13 residues. CDR3 nucleotides: TGTGCCAGCAGGGGACAATCCCCCATGAGAGCTTTCTTT. This gives the protein CASRGQSPMRAFF.

V usage is TRBV9 and J usage is TRBJ2-2; no clear D. The CDR3 runs to 13 residues. The V and J ends lost 5 bases and 1 base respectively, with 6 bases between them. Germline V CDR1 and CDR2: SGDLS, YYNGEE. CDR3 amino acids: CASRSWNTGELFF. The CDR3 DNA reads TGTGCCAGCAGGTCTTGGAACACCGGGGAGCTGTTTTTT. Combining the CDR3 with reference TRBV9 and TRBJ2-2 gives the whole variable domain DSGVTQTPKHLITATGQRVTLRCSPRSGDLSVYWYQQSLDQGLQFLIQYYNGEERAKGNILERFSAQQFPDLHSELNLSSLELGDSALYFCASRSWNTGELFFGEGSRLTVL.

The chain recombines TRBV18 with TRBJ1-5, with 8 bases that match TRBD1. J lost 5 bases, V lost 1 base, and 10 bases had no gene match. CDR3 length equals 17 residues. Germline-derived CDR1 and CDR2 are KGHSH and LQKENI. The CDR3: CASSPLRTGPQHQPQHF. The CDR3 region has the DNA TGTGCCAGCTCACCACTGAGGACAGGGCCCCAGCATCAGCCCCAGCATTTT.

The CDR3 sequence is CASSIRGGPGTEAFF. CDR3 sequence (DNA): TGTGCCAGTAGTATCCGGGGGGGTCCGGGCACTGAAGCTTTCTTT. The chain joins TRBV19 to TRBJ1-1, with D perhaps TRBD1 (5 bases). The CDR3 is 15 residues long. V lost 3 bases and J 4 bases, leaving 15 bases between the germline ends. Germline assignment: CDR1 LNHDA and CDR2 SQIVND (reference sequence).

The chain has TRBV19 and TRBJ2-1; a possible D gene is TRBD1 (6 bases). V was trimmed by 5 bases and J by 1 base, leaving 12 bases between them. The CDR3 covers 15 residues. The germline gives CDR1 LNHDA, CDR2 SQIVND (reference sequence). DNA of the CDR3: TGTGCCAGTAGTCCCGACAGGTCTTCCTACAATGAGCAGTTCTTC. Protein: CASSPDRSSYNEQFF.

The V and J genes are TRBV30 and TRBJ1-6; D possibly corresponds to TRBD1 (6 bases). The CDR3 consists of 15 residues. Trimming left V 0 bases short and J 7 bases short, with 13 bases between. Germline V lookup: CDR1 GTSNPN, CDR2 SVGIG (reference sequence). CDR3 sequence (DNA): TGTGCCTGGAGTGTAGGGACACGAGGGAATTCACCCCTCCACTTT. Translating it yields CAWSVGTRGNSPLHF.

This chain links TRBV4-1 with TRBJ2-5, with D possibly matching TRBD1 (7 bases). The germline V and J ends were trimmed by 0 bases and 4 bases, with 9 bases remaining between them. The length of the CDR3 is 14 residues. Per the germline V gene, CDR1 is MGHRA and CDR2 is YSYEKL. Here the CDR3 reads CASSQDQGGETQYF. Here the CDR3 DNA reads TGCGCCAGCAGCCAAGACCAGGGGGGAGAGACCCAGTACTTC.

The chain combines TRBV6-5 with TRBJ1-6, with 9 positions matching TRBD1. V lost 4 bases and J lost 10; bases outside the gene matches: 11. The CDR3 is 16 amino acids. Germline lookup yields CDR1 MNHEY and CDR2 SVGAGI. The CDR3: CASSFRRTGVKSPLHF. The CDR3 DNA is TGTGCCAGCAGTTTCCGGAGGACAGGGGTTAAGTCACCCCTCCACTTT.

The chain uses TRBV6-2 or TRBV6-3 and TRBJ1-1, with D perhaps TRBD1 (6 bases). The CDR3 is 15 residues long. Deletions cut 6 bases from V and 4 bases from J, with 18 bases between. Per the germline V gene, CDR1 is MNHEY and CDR2 is SVGEGT. DNA for the CDR3: TGTGCCAGCAGCCCTCACGACCCCAGGGGCACTGAAGCTTTCTTT. Residues: CASSPHDPRGTEAFF.

The V gene is TRBV5-4, the J gene TRBJ2-5; 9 nucleotides agree with TRBD1. With V trimmed by 3 bases and J by 5 bases, 5 bases remained unmatched. The CDR3 has 14 residues. Germline values: CDR1 SGHNT, CDR2 YYREEE (reference sequence). In DNA, the CDR3 is TGTGCCAGCAGCTACAGGGGGCGAGGGGAGACCCAGTACTTC. It encodes CASSYRGRGETQYF.

The chain recombines TRBV3-1 (or the pseudogene TRBV3-2) with TRBJ1-1, with D possibly matching TRBD1 (5 bases). This CDR3 spans 13 amino acids. Trimming cost V 4 bases and J 6 bases, with 12 bases left between them. The germline CDR1 and CDR2 sequences are LGHDT and YNNKEL (reference sequence). CDR3 region: CASSRGIQAEAFF. CDR3 nucleotide sequence: TGTGCCAGCAGCCGAGGAATACAGGCTGAAGCTTTCTTT.